The T cell receptor (beta chain) described here comes from a study of T cell responses to AZD1222 COVID-19 vaccine. Study-level findings and limits: Along spike, vaccine-associated CD4 TCRs were found throughout, with dominance at 160-218 and 743-854. Mostly white British, mostly female donors; authors suggested clonal diversity may be underestimated.

Germline CDR1 and CDR2: MDHEN and SYDVKM. The CDR3 is 16 residues long. Assay: immunoSEQ multiplex PCR; the TCRdb copy retains only in-frame clones and omits some. In the table there are around 100,000 clones, about 90% of which are singletons. This clone has only one observation. What it binds is unknown. A junction end diverges from the germline sequence, so it may reflect a read error. The clonotype comes from an adult in good health. This chain uses TRBV28 with TRBJ1-6; D is unresolved. This specimen was peripheral blood, taken on day 0 of AZD1222 vaccination. For the CDR3, the DNA is TGTGCCAGCAGTACCCCAGGACCGGTTTATAATTCACCCCTCCATTTT. Amino acids: CASSTPGPVYNSPLHF.